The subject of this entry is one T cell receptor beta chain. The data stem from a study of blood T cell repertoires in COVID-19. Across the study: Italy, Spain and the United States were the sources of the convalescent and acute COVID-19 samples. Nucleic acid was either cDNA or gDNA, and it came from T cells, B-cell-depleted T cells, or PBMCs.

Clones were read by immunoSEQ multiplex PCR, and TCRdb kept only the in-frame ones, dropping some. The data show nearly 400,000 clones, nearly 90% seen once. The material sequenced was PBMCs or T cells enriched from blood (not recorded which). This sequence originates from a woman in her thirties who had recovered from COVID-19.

The CDR3 reads CASSGGQIQPQHF. The CDR3 region has the DNA TGTGCCAGCAGTGGGGGACAGATCCAGCCCCAGCATTTT. The chain links TRBV2 to TRBJ1-5; 7 positions agree with TRBD1. Germline lookup yields CDR1 SNHLY and CDR2 FYNNEI. The CDR3 totals 13 residues. After removal of 4 bases from V and 7 bases from J, the junction contained 4 bases not matched to a gene.